Listed below are T cell receptor beta chains from one sample, sequenced in a study of T cells in Graves' hyperthyroidism and ophthalmopathy. Each CDR3 protein gets one entry after TCRdb re-called the multiplex PCR reads with MiXCR. The sample includes some 740,000 distinct CDR3 sequences, about 15% of them seen just once. Sample: blood. These receptors came from a woman younger than 30 with Graves' hyperthyroidism. Each CDR3 is given with its conserved first and last residue. D genes are given only for firm matches. Some rows have no size entry. The others give once, few or many, or a class for an expanded clone.

CDR3nt,CDR3aa,j_gene,d_gene,v_gene,abundance
TGTGCCAGCAGTTACTCAGTACCTGGGGCCAACGTCCTGACTTTC,CASSYSVPGANVLTF,TRBJ2-6,NA,TRBV6-2/TRBV6-3,NA
TGTGCCAGCAGACTGGACTATGAAGAGACCCAGTACTTC,CASRLDYEETQYF,TRBJ2-5,NA,TRBV6-1,many
TGTGCCAGCAGTGTCTCCACCGGGACAGGGGACTATGGCTACACCTTC,CASSVSTGTGDYGYTF,TRBJ1-2,TRBD1,TRBV2,many
TGTGCCAGCAGCTTCGGCCAGGGGGTACCCGGGGAGCTGTTTTTT,CASSFGQGVPGELFF,TRBJ2-2,TRBD1,TRBV5-5,NA
TGCAGTGCCCTATCCGTCAGGTTAAAGAACACTGAAGCTTTCTTT,CSALSVRLKNTEAFF,TRBJ1-1,NA,TRBV20-1,many
TGTGCCAGCAGTCCGACTAGAGGTCCCTACGAGCAGTACTTC,CASSPTRGPYEQYF,TRBJ2-7,NA,TRBV6-2/TRBV6-3,NA
TGTGCCATCTCAGCTGGACAGGTCACAGATACGCAGTATTTT,CAISAGQVTDTQYF,TRBJ2-3,TRBD1,TRBV10-3,NA
TGTGCCACCAGCGGGGGTCAATGGGGTAATTCACCCCTCCACTTT,CATSGGQWGNSPLHF,TRBJ1-6,NA,TRBV15,NA
TGCAGCGTTTCAGACCGTGGCAGGTCTAGCACAGATACGCAGTATTTT,CSVSDRGRSSTDTQYF,TRBJ2-3,NA,TRBV29-1,NA
TGTGCCAGCAGCCCCTTCCCTGGACATGCCGTCAACGAGCAGTACTTC,CASSPFPGHAVNEQYF,TRBJ2-7,NA,TRBV7-9,many
TGTGCCAGCAGCTTAGCTGGGAGAGGCTCTGGGGCCAACGTCCTGACTTTC,CASSLAGRGSGANVLTF,TRBJ2-6,NA,TRBV11-2,NA
TGTGCCAGCTCATTTGACAGAGAAAAACTGTTTTTT,CASSFDREKLFF,TRBJ1-4,NA,TRBV18,many
TGTGCCAGCAGCTTCCCCGCACCCCCAGGGCCTACGAACACTGAAGCTTTCTTT,CASSFPAPPGPTNTEAFF,TRBJ1-1,NA,TRBV11-3,many
TGTGCCAGCAGCGCCAATGCGGACAGGGGGCGGTGGAACACTGAAGCTTTCTTT,CASSANADRGRWNTEAFF,TRBJ1-1,TRBD1,TRBV7-3,NA
TGTGCCAGCACCATGGGGGCGGGCGAGCAGTACTTC,CASTMGAGEQYF,TRBJ2-7,NA,TRBV7-9,few
TGTGCCAGCAGTGCCGTACAGGGTCCTAATGAAAAACTGTTTTTT,CASSAVQGPNEKLFF,TRBJ1-4,NA,TRBV2,many
TGCAGTGCTAGAGATTTTCTAGGGGGCGGTGAAAAACTGTTTTTT,CSARDFLGGGEKLFF,TRBJ1-4,TRBD1,TRBV20-1,NA
TGTGCCACCACGGACAGGAAAGGGAATGAGCAGTTCTTC,CATTDRKGNEQFF,TRBJ2-1,TRBD1,TRBV19,NA
TGTGCCAGCAGCTCCCTAGCGAGCACAGATACGCAGTATTTT,CASSSLASTDTQYF,TRBJ2-3,NA,TRBV7-3,many
TGTGCCAGCAGCTTAGATGGCCTAGCGGCAACCACAGATACGCAGTATTTT,CASSLDGLAATTDTQYF,TRBJ2-3,TRBD2,TRBV11-2,many
TGTGCCAGCAGTTACTCCCGCAAAAACATTCAGTACTTC,CASSYSRKNIQYF,TRBJ2-4,NA,TRBV6-2/TRBV6-3,NA
TGCAGCGTTGCCATGTCCGGGAGATCTTATAGGGAAAAACTGTTTTTT,CSVAMSGRSYREKLFF,TRBJ1-4,NA,TRBV29-1,NA
TGTGCCAGCAGCCAACCAGGAGTCATCTACGAGCAGTACTTC,CASSQPGVIYEQYF,TRBJ2-7,NA,TRBV3-1,many
TGTGCCAGCAGCTTGGTGCAGGGATATAACAATGAGCAGTTCTTC,CASSLVQGYNNEQFF,TRBJ2-1,NA,TRBV5-6,few
TGTGCCAGCAGACCGGGACAGGACGCTAAGAGCAATCAGCCCCAGCATTTT,CASRPGQDAKSNQPQHF,TRBJ1-5,TRBD1,TRBV12-3/TRBV12-4,many
TGCGCCAGCAGCCGAATGACAGGCCTCCTAGTCGTGTCACCCCTCCACTTT,CASSRMTGLLVVSPLHF,TRBJ1-6,NA,TRBV4-1,NA
TGTGCCAGCAGTGACAGGGATAGGGATGGCTACACCTTC,CASSDRDRDGYTF,TRBJ1-2,NA,TRBV2,few
TGTGCCTGGAGTGAGGGAGGCTCCTACAATGAGCAGTTCTTC,CAWSEGGSYNEQFF,TRBJ2-1,NA,TRBV30,NA
TGTGCCACCAGCAGAGGAGCGGGGATGGGCTCCTACGAGCAGTACTTC,CATSRGAGMGSYEQYF,TRBJ2-7,TRBD2,TRBV15,many
TGTGCCAGCAGCCCCTCAGTCACAGATACGCAGTATTTT,CASSPSVTDTQYF,TRBJ2-3,NA,TRBV7-2,many
TGCAGCGTTTTCGACCCTACGGCCTACGAGCAGTACTTC,CSVFDPTAYEQYF,TRBJ2-7,NA,TRBV29-1,NA
TGTGCCAGCAGAAAACCTATGGGGAATGAGCAGTTCTTC,CASRKPMGNEQFF,TRBJ2-1,NA,TRBV2,many
TGTGCCAGCAGTTTACTCGTCAAGTGGAATGAGCAGTTCTTC,CASSLLVKWNEQFF,TRBJ2-1,NA,TRBV27,NA
TGTGCCAGCAGCGTAACAGGGGGGCGCCCAGATACGCAGTATTTT,CASSVTGGRPDTQYF,TRBJ2-3,TRBD1,TRBV9,few
TGTGCCAGCAGCTCCCGTTGGGGGGACACCGGGGAGCTGTTTTTT,CASSSRWGDTGELFF,TRBJ2-2,NA,TRBV7-9,NA
TGCAGTGCGACGACTAGCGGGAGCGCCTACGAGCAGTACTTC,CSATTSGSAYEQYF,TRBJ2-7,TRBD2,TRBV20-1,many
TGTGCCACTTTTCCCAGGGGACTAGCGGGGAGCTCCTACAATGAGCAGTTCTTC,CATFPRGLAGSSYNEQFF,TRBJ2-1,TRBD2,TRBV19,NA